Listed here is a single TCR beta chain. Its target is unknown. This record belongs to a study of shared clonotypes between healthy human individuals. Study-level results: In general, naive subsets displayed greater estimated richness than memory subsets did.

In the source study's methods: For the immunoSEQ data, sequences were junction-only without quality scores, so filtering differed. The protocol was immunoSEQ multiplex PCR, while the TCRdb copy is restricted to in-frame clones and leaves out a portion. D and trimming come from the DNA, and the V and J calls and clone size come from that table. The data show 2 million to 2.5 million clones, roughly 92% seen once. The TCR was taken from a man between 18 and 35 years old in good health. Some clones in this sample may be carry-over from other donors' samples. Sequencing used naive CD4+ T cells from PBMCs. As for subset: CD45RA+ positively selected.

DNA for the CDR3: TGTGCCTGGAGTGGCGACAGGGGCGTCTCAGGGTCTAATGAAAAACTGTTTTTT. Translated, it gives CAWSGDRGVSGSNEKLFF. The J gene is TRBJ1-4, the V gene TRBV30, with 8 nucleotides matching TRBD1. The CDR3 has 18 amino acids. Looked up from germline, CDR1 is GTSNPN and CDR2 is SVGIG (reference sequence). V lost 1 base to trimming and J lost 3 bases; unmatched junction nucleotides: 13.